The rows below give T cell receptor beta chains drawn from one sample of a study of blood T cell repertoires in COVID-19. Method: immunoSEQ multiplex PCR; TCRdb's copy keeps in-frame clones and lacks some. This sample has roughly 150,000 clones, with approximately 87% found just once. The sequenced sample consisted of peripheral blood. These receptors were collected from a human donor in a cohort sampled during active COVID-19. The CDR3 runs from the conserved cysteine through the conserved F or W. D genes are given only for firm matches. Not all rows give a size; the values are once, few, many and, for expanded clones, a class.

NA	TRBJ1-1	NA	TRBV12-5	CASGLGGQNTEAFF	TGTGCTAGTGGTTTGGGGGGACAGAACACTGAAGCTTTCTTT
TRBD1	TRBJ2-2	NA	TRBV7-9	CASSPQGQGTGELFF	TGTGCCAGCAGCCCACAAGGACAGGGAACCGGGGAGCTGTTTTTT
TRBD1	TRBJ2-2	NA	TRBV7-9	CASSLGQTANTGELFF	TGTGCCAGCAGCCTGGGACAGACAGCGAACACCGGGGAGCTGTTTTTT
TRBD1	TRBJ1-3	NA	TRBV7-6	CASSLRSTGTHGNTIYF	TGTGCCAGCAGCTTAAGGTCGACAGGGACCCATGGAAACACCATATATTTT
TRBD2	TRBJ2-1	NA	TRBV9	CASSGGLAGVQFF	TGTGCCAGCAGCGGGGGACTAGCGGGAGTCCAGTTCTTC
NA	TRBJ1-5	NA	TRBV7-2	CASSHWTDSNQPQHF	TGTGCCAGCAGCCACTGGACAGATAGCAATCAGCCCCAGCATTTT
TRBD2	TRBJ2-1	NA	TRBV5-1	CASSRSSSGASYNEQFF	TGCGCCAGCAGCAGATCCTCTAGCGGCGCTTCCTACAATGAGCAGTTCTTC
TRBD1	TRBJ1-2	NA	TRBV10-3	CAISQPGQKIYGYTF	TGTGCCATCAGTCAGCCGGGACAGAAAATCTATGGCTACACCTTC
TRBD2	TRBJ2-7	NA	TRBV13	CASREGTSGYEQYF	TGTGCCAGCAGGGAAGGGACTAGCGGCTACGAGCAGTACTTC
NA	TRBJ2-2	NA	TRBV18	CASSPRQKGGTGELFF	TGTGCCAGCTCACCAAGACAAAAAGGCGGGACCGGGGAGCTGTTTTTT
TRBD2	TRBJ2-3	once	TRBV10-3	CASRTSANGVDTQYF	TGTGCCTCACGGACTAGCGCGAATGGGGTGGATACGCAGTATTTT
NA	TRBJ1-1	NA	TRBV18	CASSQQNSNTEAFF	TGTGCCAGCTCACAACAAAACAGCAACACTGAAGCTTTCTTT
NA	TRBJ1-6	NA	TRBV2	CASSSLVGNSPLHF	TGTGCCAGCAGTTCACTGGTCGGGAATTCACCCCTCCACTTT
NA	TRBJ2-7	NA	TRBV7-2	CASSFRYEQYF	TGTGCCAGCAGCTTTCGGTACGAGCAGTACTTC
NA	TRBJ2-2	NA	TRBV4-1	CASSQDRTGAGELFF	TGCGCCAGCAGCCAAGACCGGACGGGGGCCGGGGAGCTGTTTTTT
NA	TRBJ1-5	once	TRBV13	CASSLGRGNQPQHF	TGTGCCAGCAGCTTAGGACGGGGGAATCAGCCCCAGCATTTT
TRBD2	TRBJ2-3	NA	TRBV2	CASNLAGGNTDTQYF	TGTGCCAGCAATCTAGCGGGGGGGAACACAGATACGCAGTATTTT
NA	TRBJ1-1	NA	TRBV7-9	CASSYPGHGNTEAFF	TGTGCCAGCAGCTACCCGGGACACGGGAACACTGAAGCTTTCTTT
NA	TRBJ2-5	NA	TRBV3-1/TRBV3-2	CASSQSHSTSETQYF	TGTGCCAGCAGTCAAAGCCACAGCACCAGCGAGACCCAGTACTTC
NA	TRBJ2-7	NA	TRBV6-5	CATSWGRASYEQYF	TGTGCCACCTCTTGGGGGCGCGCCTCCTACGAGCAGTACTTC
NA	TRBJ1-6	few	TRBV9	CASSVTGTPNSPLHF	TGTGCCAGCAGCGTAACCGGGACACCTAATTCACCCCTCCACTTT
TRBD1	TRBJ1-5	NA	TRBV30	CAWSVQGNQPQHF	TGTGCCTGGAGTGTACAGGGGAATCAGCCCCAGCATTTT
NA	TRBJ1-6	NA	TRBV6-6	CASSWGSEISPLHF	TGTGCCAGCAGTTGGGGCAGTGAGATTTCACCCCTCCACTTT
TRBD2	TRBJ2-1	NA	TRBV7-2	CASSLGTSGSPQFF	TGTGCCAGCAGCTTAGGAACTAGCGGTAGCCCCCAGTTCTTC
TRBD1	TRBJ1-2	NA	TRBV3-1/TRBV3-2	CASSQDIGQGSNYGYTF	TGTGCCAGCAGCCAAGATATTGGACAGGGAAGTAACTATGGCTACACCTTC
NA	TRBJ2-3	NA	TRBV27	CASSPYLGRASGTDTQYF	TGTGCCAGCAGTCCCTATCTTGGTAGGGCTAGCGGCACAGATACGCAGTATTTT
NA	TRBJ1-1	NA	TRBV3-1/TRBV3-2	CASRGDRPTEAFF	TGTGCCAGTCGAGGTGACAGACCCACTGAAGCTTTCTTT
TRBD1	TRBJ1-2	NA	TRBV4-3	CASSQESRDSYGYTF	TGCGCCAGCAGCCAAGAGAGCAGGGACAGCTATGGCTACACCTTC
NA	TRBJ2-5	NA	TRBV21-1	CASSVRSGTGRPSQYF	TGTGCCAGCAGTGTGCGTTCCGGGACAGGTCGGCCAAGCCAGTACTTC
TRBD1	TRBJ2-7	NA	TRBV5-1	CASSLDRGFYEQYF	TGCGCCAGCAGCTTGGACAGGGGATTCTACGAGCAGTACTTC
TRBD1	TRBJ1-1	NA	TRBV29-1	CSVSRTGRDTEAFF	TGCAGCGTTTCTCGGACAGGGAGGGACACTGAAGCTTTCTTT
TRBD1	TRBJ2-5	NA	TRBV11-3	CASSPRTGFVQETQYF	TGTGCCAGCAGCCCCCGGACAGGGTTCGTCCAAGAGACCCAGTACTTC
TRBD1	TRBJ1-2	few	TRBV7-9	CASSLVDRGPGYTF	TGTGCCAGCAGCTTAGTAGACAGGGGGCCTGGCTACACCTTC
TRBD1	TRBJ1-5	NA	TRBV2	CASSGRGLNQPQHF	TGTGCCAGCTCGGGCAGGGGGCTCAATCAGCCCCAGCATTTT
NA	TRBJ2-2	NA	TRBV15	CAASSGQTGPGELFF	TGTGCCGCCAGCAGCGGACAGACGGGCCCCGGGGAGCTGTTTTTT
NA	TRBJ1-4	NA	TRBV4-2	CASSQAGGLSEKLFF	TGTGCCAGCAGCCAAGCCGGAGGGCTTAGTGAAAAACTGTTTTTT
NA	TRBJ1-1	NA	TRBV29-1	CSVEGALYTEAFF	TGCAGCGTTGAGGGAGCTCTTTACACTGAAGCTTTCTTT
NA	TRBJ1-5	NA	TRBV4-3	CASSQEIQGHQPQHF	TGCGCCAGCAGCCAAGAGATTCAGGGCCATCAGCCCCAGCATTTT
NA	TRBJ1-1	NA	TRBV5-1	CASSLVLGLHTEAFF	TGCGCCAGCAGCTTGGTTTTGGGGCTACACACTGAAGCTTTCTTT
NA	TRBJ2-5	NA	TRBV5-1	CASTGVSETQYF	TGCGCCAGCACGGGGGTCTCTGAGACCCAGTACTTC
NA	TRBJ2-5	NA	TRBV5-6	CASSLLGKGGQETQYF	TGTGCCAGCAGCTTGTTGGGGAAAGGGGGCCAAGAGACCCAGTACTTC
TRBD1	TRBJ2-2	NA	TRBV18	CASSPLGQDGELFF	TGTGCCAGCTCACCACTCGGACAGGACGGGGAGCTGTTTTTT
NA	TRBJ1-3	NA	TRBV19	CASSSSPGNTIYF	TGTGCCAGTAGTTCCTCCCCGGGAAACACCATATATTTT
NA	TRBJ1-4	NA	TRBV19	CASSIGEEKLFF	TGTGCCAGTAGTATAGGAGAGGAAAAACTGTTTTTT